One and the same sample provided the 6 T cell receptor beta chains below, sequenced in a study of blood T cells in healthy people across ages. Together with a sample-barcoded 5' primer, a J-beta primer mix was included in a second PCR lasting roughly 7 to 11 cycles. TCRdb reprocessed the 5' RACE reads with MiXCR, giving one entry per CDR3 protein. The repertoire holds roughly 700,000 distinct CDR3 sequences, with around 32% as singletons. The sequencing input was blood. Receptor source: a woman older than 75 in good health.

This clonotype was seen many times. The rearrangement links TRBV5-1 to TRBJ2-5; D is possibly TRBD1 or TRBD2 (5 bases each). V dropped 5 bases and J dropped 1 base, with 15 bases sitting between them. Germline-derived CDR1 and CDR2 are SGHRS and YFSETQ. The CDR3 has 15 amino acids. The chain's CDR3 is CASRFNTGTQETQYF. CDR3 nucleotide sequence: TGCGCCAGCAGATTCAACACCGGGACCCAAGAGACCCAGTACTTC.

This clonotype showed up many times. The chain uses TRBV6-1 and TRBJ2-3; 10 bases map to TRBD1. J was trimmed by 3 bases and V by 6 bases; bases with no gene match: 9. The length of the CDR3 is 16 residues. Germline V lookup: CDR1 MNHNS, CDR2 SASEGT. The CDR3 sequence: CASRGTRTGGTDTQYF. Here the CDR3 DNA reads TGTGCCAGCAGAGGGACACGGACAGGGGGTACAGATACGCAGTATTTT.

This clonotype was seen repeatedly, ten times or more. The chain recombines TRBV5-1 with TRBJ2-3, with 7 nucleotides matching TRBD1. V shed 4 bases, J shed 3 bases, and the junction held 8 bases outside the gene matches. Germline loops: CDR1 SGHRS, CDR2 YFSETQ. The CDR3 spans 15 residues. The CDR3 DNA follows: TGCGCCAGCAGCCGATCCGGGACAGAAACAGATACGCAGTATTTT. Its protein product is CASSRSGTETDTQYF. Supplemented by reference TRBV5-1 and TRBJ2-3, the full variable domain reads KAGVTQTPRYLIKTRGQQVTLSCSPISGHRSVSWYQQTPGQGLQFLFEYFSETQRNKGNFPGRFSGRQFSNSRSEMNVSTLELGDSALYLCASSRSGTETDTQYFGPGTRLTVL.

This rearrangement joins TRBV11-1 to TRBJ2-2, with TRBD1 matching 7 bases. V was clipped by 2 bases and J by 3 bases; unmatched bases: 3. This CDR3 comprises 15 residues. Looked up from germline, CDR1 is SGHAT and CDR2 is FQDESV (reference sequence). CDR3 in amino acids: CASSLRQGHTGELFF. CDR3 in DNA: TGTGCCAGCAGCTTAAGACAGGGCCACACCGGGGAGCTGTTTTTT.

This chain links TRBV7-9 with TRBJ2-3, with 10 nucleotides matching TRBD1. Unmatched junction bases numbered 6, after V lost 6 bases and J lost 6 bases. CDR3 length equals 14 residues. Germline V gene sequence: CDR1 SEHNR, CDR2 FQNEAQ (reference sequence). The CDR3 bases are TGTGCCAGCAGGCCCGGGACAGGGGTTGATACGCAGTATTTT. Its protein is CASRPGTGVDTQYF.

Concerning this clonotype: Possible read error: a much larger clone is one base away. The CDR3 region is CASSSLSGGSEGNYDYTF. The CDR3 DNA reads as TGTGCCAGCAGTTCCCTTTCGGGTGGCAGCGAGGGGAACTATGACTACACCTTC. The chain has TRBV28 and TRBJ1-2; D may be TRBD1 (5 bases). Per the germline V gene, CDR1 is MDHEN and CDR2 is SYDVKM. This CDR3 comprises 18 residues.